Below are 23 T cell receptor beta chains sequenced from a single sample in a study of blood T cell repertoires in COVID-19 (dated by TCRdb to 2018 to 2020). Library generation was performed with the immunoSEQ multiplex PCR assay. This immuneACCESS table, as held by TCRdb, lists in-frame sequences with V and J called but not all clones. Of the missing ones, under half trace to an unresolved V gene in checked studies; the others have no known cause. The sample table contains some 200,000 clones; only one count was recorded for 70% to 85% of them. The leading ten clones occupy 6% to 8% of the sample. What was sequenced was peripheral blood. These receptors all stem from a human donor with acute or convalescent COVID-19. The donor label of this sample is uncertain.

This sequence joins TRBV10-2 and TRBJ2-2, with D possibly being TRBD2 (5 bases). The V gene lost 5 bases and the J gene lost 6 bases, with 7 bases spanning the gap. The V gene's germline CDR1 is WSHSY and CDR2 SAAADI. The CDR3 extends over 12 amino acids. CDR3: CASSRDAGELFF. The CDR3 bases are TGCGCCAGCAGTCGGGATGCCGGGGAGCTGTTTTTT.

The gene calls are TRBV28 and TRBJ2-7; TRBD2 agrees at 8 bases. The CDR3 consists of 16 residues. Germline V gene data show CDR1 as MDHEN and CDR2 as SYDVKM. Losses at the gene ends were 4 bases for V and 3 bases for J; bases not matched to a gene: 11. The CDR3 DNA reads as TGTGCCAGCAGTTCCCCCTCGGGGGGGCCCTTCTACGAGCAGTACTTC. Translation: CASSSPSGGPFYEQYF.

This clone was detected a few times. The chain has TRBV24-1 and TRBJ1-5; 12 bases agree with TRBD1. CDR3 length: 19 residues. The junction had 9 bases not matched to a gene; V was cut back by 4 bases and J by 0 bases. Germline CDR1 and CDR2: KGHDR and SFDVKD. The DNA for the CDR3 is TGTGCCACCAGTGAATCTTCCGGGACAGGGGGCCTTAGCAATCAGCCCCAGCATTTT. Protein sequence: CATSESSGTGGLSNQPQHF.

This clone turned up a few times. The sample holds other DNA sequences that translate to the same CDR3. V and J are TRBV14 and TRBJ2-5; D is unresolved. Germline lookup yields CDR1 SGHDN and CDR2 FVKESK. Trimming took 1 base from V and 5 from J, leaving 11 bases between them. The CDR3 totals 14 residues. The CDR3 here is CASSQGARSETQYF. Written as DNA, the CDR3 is TGTGCCAGCAGCCAAGGAGCTAGGTCGGAGACCCAGTACTTC. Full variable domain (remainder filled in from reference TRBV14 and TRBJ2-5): EAGVTQFPSHSVIEKGQTVTLRCDPISGHDNLYWYRRVMGKEIKFLLHFVKESKQDESGMPNNRFLAERTGGTYSTLKVQPAELEDSGVYFCASSQGARSETQYFGPGTRLLVL.

CDR3 in amino acids: CASSPDRGNEKLFF. CDR3 DNA: TGTGCCAGTAGTCCGGACAGGGGGAATGAAAAACTGTTTTTT. The chain is built from TRBV19 and TRBJ1-4; TRBD1 matches at 10 bases. Germline CDR1 LNHDA, CDR2 SQIVND (reference sequence). This CDR3 comprises 14 residues. V was clipped by 5 bases and J by 5 bases; unmatched bases: 2.

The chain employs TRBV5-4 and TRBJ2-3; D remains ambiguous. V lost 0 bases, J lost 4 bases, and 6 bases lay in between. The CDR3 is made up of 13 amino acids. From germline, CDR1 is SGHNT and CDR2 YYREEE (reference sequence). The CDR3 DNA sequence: TGTGCCAGCAGCTTGGTGCTAGCAGATACGCAGTATTTT. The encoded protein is CASSLVLADTQYF.

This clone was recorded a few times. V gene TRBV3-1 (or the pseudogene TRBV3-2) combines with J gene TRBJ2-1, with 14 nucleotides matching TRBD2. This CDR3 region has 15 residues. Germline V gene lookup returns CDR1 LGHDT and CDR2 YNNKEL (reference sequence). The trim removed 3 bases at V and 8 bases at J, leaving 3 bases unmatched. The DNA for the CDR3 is TGTGCCAGCAGCCAGGGACTAGCGGGAGTCTATGAGCAGTTCTTC. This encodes CASSQGLAGVYEQFF.

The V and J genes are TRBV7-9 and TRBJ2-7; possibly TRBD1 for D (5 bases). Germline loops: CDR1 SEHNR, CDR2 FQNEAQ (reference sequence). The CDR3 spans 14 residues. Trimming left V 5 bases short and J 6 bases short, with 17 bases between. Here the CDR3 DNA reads TGTGCCAGCAGCCCCCAGGGCAGGGCGGCCGAGCAGTACTTC. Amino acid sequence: CASSPQGRAAEQYF.

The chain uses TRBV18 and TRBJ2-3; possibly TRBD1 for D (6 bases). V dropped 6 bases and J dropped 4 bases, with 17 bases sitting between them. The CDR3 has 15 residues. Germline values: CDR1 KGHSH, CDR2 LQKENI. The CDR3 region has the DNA TGTGCCAGCTCGCTACAGGGTAACGCACCAGATACGCAGTATTTT. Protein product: CASSLQGNAPDTQYF. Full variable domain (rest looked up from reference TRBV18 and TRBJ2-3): NAGVMQNPRHLVRRRGQEARLRCSPMKGHSHVYWYRQLPEEGLKFMVYLQKENIIDESGMPKERFSAEFPKEGPSILRIQQVVRGDSAAYFCASSLQGNAPDTQYFGPGTRLTVL.

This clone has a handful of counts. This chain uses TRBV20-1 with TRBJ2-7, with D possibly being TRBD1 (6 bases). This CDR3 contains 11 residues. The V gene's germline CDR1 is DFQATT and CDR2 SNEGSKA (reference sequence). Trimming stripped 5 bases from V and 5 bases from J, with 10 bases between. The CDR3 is CSAPGVDEQYF. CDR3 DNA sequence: TGCAGTGCTCCAGGGGTGGACGAGCAGTACTTC.

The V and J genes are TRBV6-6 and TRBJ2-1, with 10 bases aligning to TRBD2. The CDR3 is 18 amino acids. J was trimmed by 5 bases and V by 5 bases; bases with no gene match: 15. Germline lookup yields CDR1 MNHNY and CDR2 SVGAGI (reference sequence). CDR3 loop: CASSPPGLAQRGDNEQFF. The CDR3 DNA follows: TGTGCCAGCAGTCCACCGGGACTAGCGCAGAGGGGGGACAATGAGCAGTTCTTC.

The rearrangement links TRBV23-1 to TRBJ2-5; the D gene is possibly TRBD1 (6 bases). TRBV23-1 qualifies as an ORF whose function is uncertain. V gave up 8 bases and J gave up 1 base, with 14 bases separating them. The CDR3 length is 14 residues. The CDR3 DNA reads TGCGCCAGCTCTTCCTGGGACACCCAAGAGACCCAGTACTTC. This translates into CASSSWDTQETQYF.

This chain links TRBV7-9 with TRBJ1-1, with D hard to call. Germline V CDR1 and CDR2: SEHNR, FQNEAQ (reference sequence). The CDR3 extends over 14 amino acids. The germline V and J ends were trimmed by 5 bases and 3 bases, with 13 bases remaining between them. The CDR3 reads CASSLRLWDTEAFF. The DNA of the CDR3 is TGTGCCAGCAGCCTCAGGCTATGGGACACTGAAGCTTTCTTT.

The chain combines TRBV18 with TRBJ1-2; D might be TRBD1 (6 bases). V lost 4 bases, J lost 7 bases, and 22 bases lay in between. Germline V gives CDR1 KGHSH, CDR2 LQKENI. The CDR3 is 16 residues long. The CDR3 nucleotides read TGTGCCAGCTCACTCTCGCCGGGACACAACCTCGGTGGCTACACCTTC. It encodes CASSLSPGHNLGGYTF.

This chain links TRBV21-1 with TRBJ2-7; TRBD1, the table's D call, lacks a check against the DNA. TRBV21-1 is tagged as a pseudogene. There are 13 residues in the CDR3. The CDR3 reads CASSKVPVYEQYF. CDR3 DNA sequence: TGTGCCAGCAGCAAAGTCCCAGTATACGAGCAGTACTTC.

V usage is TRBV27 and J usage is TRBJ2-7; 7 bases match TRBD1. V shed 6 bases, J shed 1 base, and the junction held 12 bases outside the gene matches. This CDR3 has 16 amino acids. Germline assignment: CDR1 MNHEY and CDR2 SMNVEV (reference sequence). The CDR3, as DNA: TGTGCCAGCAGGACCAGGGACAGCCTAATATCCTACGAGCAGTACTTC. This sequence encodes CASRTRDSLISYEQYF.

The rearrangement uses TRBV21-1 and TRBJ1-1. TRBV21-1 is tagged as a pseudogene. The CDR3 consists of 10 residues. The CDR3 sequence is CAPRPTEAFF. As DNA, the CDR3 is TGTGCCCCTAGGCCCACTGAAGCTTTCTTT.

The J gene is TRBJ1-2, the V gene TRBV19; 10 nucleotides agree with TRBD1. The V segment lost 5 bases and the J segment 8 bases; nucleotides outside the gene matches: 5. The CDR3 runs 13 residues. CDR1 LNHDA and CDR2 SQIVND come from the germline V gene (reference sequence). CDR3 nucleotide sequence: TGTGCCAGTAGTGGGACAGGGGCGCCCGGCTACACCTTC. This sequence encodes CASSGTGAPGYTF.

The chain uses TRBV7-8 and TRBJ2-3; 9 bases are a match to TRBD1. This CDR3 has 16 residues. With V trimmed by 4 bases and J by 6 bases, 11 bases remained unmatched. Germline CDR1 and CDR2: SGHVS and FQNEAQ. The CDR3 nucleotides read TGTGCCAGCAGCTCCGCGGACAGGGGCCCCACGGATACGCAGTATTTT. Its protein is CASSSADRGPTDTQYF.

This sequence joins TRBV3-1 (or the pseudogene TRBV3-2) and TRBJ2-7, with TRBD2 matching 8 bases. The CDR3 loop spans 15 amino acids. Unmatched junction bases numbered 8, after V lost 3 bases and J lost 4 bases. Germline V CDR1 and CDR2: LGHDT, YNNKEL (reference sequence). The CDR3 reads CASSQPGLVFYEQYF. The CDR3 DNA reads TGTGCCAGCAGCCAGCCGGGACTAGTATTTTACGAGCAGTACTTC.

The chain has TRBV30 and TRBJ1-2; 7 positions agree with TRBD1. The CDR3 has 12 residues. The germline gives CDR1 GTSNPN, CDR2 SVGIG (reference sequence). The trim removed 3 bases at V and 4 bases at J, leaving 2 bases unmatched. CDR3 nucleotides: TGTGCCTGGAGGGGACAGACCTATGGCTACACCTTC. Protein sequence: CAWRGQTYGYTF.

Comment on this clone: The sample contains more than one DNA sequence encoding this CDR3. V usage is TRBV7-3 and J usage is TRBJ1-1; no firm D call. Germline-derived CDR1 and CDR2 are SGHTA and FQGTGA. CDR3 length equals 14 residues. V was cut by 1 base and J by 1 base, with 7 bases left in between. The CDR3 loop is CASSLIAGNTEAFF. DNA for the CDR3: TGTGCCAGCAGCTTAATCGCAGGGAACACTGAAGCTTTCTTT.

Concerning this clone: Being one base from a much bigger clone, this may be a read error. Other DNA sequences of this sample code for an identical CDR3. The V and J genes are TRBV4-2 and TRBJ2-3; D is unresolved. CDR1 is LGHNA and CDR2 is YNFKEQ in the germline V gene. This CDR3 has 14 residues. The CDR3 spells CASSQGSLGDTQYF. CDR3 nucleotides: TGTGCTAGCAGCCAAGGATCCCTAGGAGATACGCAGTATTTT.